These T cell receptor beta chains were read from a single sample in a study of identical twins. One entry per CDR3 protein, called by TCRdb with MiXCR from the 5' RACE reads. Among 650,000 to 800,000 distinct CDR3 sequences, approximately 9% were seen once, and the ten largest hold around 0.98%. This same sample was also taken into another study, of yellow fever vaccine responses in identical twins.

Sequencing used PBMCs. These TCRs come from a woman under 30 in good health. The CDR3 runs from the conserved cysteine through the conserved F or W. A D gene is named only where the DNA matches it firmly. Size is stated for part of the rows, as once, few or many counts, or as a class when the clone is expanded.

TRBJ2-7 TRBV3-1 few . CASSQGPTSGQYF TGTGCCAGCAGCCAGGGGCCTACCTCGGGGCAGTACTTC
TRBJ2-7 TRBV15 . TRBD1 CATSRGGQGALYEQYF TGTGCCACCAGCAGAGGAGGGCAGGGGGCTCTCTACGAGCAGTACTTC
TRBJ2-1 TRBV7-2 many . CASSLGLLNEQFF TGTGCCAGCAGCTTAGGGCTCCTCAATGAGCAGTTCTTC
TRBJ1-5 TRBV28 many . CASSLGSAGRQPQHF TGTGCCAGCAGTTTAGGGTCTGCGGGGCGTCAGCCCCAGCATTTT
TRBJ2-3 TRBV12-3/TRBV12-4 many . CASRSLVSGTDTQYF TGTGCCAGCAGATCACTAGTTTCTGGCACAGATACGCAGTATTTT
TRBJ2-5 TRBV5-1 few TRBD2 CASRLAGDSRETQYF TGCGCCAGCAGACTAGCGGGAGATAGTCGAGAGACCCAGTACTTC
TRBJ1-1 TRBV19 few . CASSIEKGGAREAFF TGTGCCAGTAGTATAGAAAAGGGTGGGGCAAGAGAAGCTTTCTTT
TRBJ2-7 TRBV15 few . CATSRGGPSYEQYF TGTGCCACCAGCAGAGGTGGACCCTCCTACGAGCAGTACTTC
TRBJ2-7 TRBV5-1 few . CASSSGLFQRRYEQYF TGCGCCAGCAGCTCCGGGCTATTCCAACGGCGCTACGAGCAGTACTTC
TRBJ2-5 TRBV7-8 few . CASRHEGQKETQYF TGTGCCAGCAGACACGAGGGTCAGAAAGAGACCCAGTACTTC
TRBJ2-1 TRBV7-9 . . CASSSTGLGYNEQFF TGTGCCAGCAGCTCAACGGGACTGGGATACAATGAGCAGTTCTTC